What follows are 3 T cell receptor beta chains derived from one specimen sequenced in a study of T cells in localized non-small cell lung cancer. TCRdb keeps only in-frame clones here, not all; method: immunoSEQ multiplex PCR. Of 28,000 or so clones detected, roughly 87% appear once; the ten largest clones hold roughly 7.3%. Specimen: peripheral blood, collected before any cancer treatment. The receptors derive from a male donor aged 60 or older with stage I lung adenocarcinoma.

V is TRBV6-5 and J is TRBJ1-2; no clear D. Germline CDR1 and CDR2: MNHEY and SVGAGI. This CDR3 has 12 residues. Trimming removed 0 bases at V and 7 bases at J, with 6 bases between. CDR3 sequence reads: CASSYSGVGYTF. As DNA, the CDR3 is TGTGCCAGCAGTTACTCTGGGGTTGGCTACACCTTC.

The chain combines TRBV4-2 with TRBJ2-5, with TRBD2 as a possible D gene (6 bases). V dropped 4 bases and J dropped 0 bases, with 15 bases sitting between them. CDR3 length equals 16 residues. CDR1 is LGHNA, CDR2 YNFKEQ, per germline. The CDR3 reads CASSPSGAGNQETQYF. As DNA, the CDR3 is TGTGCCAGCAGCCCATCCGGGGCGGGAAACCAAGAGACCCAGTACTTC.

The CDR3 sequence: CASSPAGGAPDTQYF. In DNA form, the CDR3 reads TGTGCCAGCAGTCCAGCGGGGGGGGCCCCAGATACGCAGTATTTT. J is TRBJ2-3 and V is TRBV28; 10 bases align to TRBD2. The CDR3 is made up of 15 amino acids. Germline V lookup: CDR1 MDHEN, CDR2 SYDVKM. With 5 bases clipped from V and 4 bases from J, the junction kept 6 bases outside the gene matches.